This T cell receptor beta chain was identified in a study of blood T cell repertoires in COVID-19. At the level of the study: Sites in the United States, Italy and Spain provided acute and convalescent COVID-19 samples.

The ends were cut back, 8 bases at V and 2 bases at J, with 6 bases in the middle. Germline V gives CDR1 MNHEY, CDR2 SMNVEV (reference sequence). There are 11 residues in the CDR3. Generated by immunoSEQ multiplex PCR, the TCRdb table keeps only in-frame clones and is missing some. The data contain around 200,000 clones, over 80% of them seen just once; the ten biggest clones take up approximately 5%. The sequence was obtained from a human donor in a cohort sampled during active COVID-19. J is TRBJ2-5 and V is TRBV27; no definite D call. The sequenced sample consisted of peripheral blood. DNA for the CDR3: TGTGCCAGCGGCTTTCAAGAGACCCAGTACTTC. Translation: CASGFQETQYF.